This TCR beta chain was profiled in a study of response to subunit inactivated influenza vaccine. One entry per CDR3 protein, called by TCRdb with MiXCR from the RT-PCR reads. Here the sample spans about 500,000 distinct CDR3 sequences, 16% being singletons. Study-level findings and limits: Each seasonal flu vaccination may recruit only limited new T cells, authors suggested.

Remarks on this clonotype: What it recognizes is unknown.

Trimming took off 0 bases at V and 6 bases at J, with 12 bases between the two ends. Germline CDR1 and CDR2: LGHNA and YNFKEQ. This CDR3 contains 16 residues. V and J are TRBV4-2 and TRBJ1-6, with D tentatively TRBD1 (5 bases). This receptor was obtained from a man aged 50-75 years who received an inactivated influenza vaccine. The input for sequencing was CD4+ T cells sorted from PBMCs, taken less than 30 months after vaccination. CDR3 nucleotides: TGTGCCAGCAGCCAAGATGTCCAGGGAAGTAATTCACCCCTCCACTTT. It is translated as CASSQDVQGSNSPLHF.